The rows below give T cell receptor beta chains drawn from one sample of a study of cytomegalovirus exposure and HLA in healthy donors. Produced via immunoSEQ multiplex PCR; TCRdb's table is partial and in-frame only. The data show about 140,000 clones, 70% to 85% seen once. What was sequenced was PBMCs. These receptors were taken from a woman in her sixties or seventies in good health and CMV-seropositive. Each CDR3 is given with its conserved first and last residue. The D gene is left open where the match is weak.

>NA|TRBV6-5|TRBJ1-1
CASSYGTDMNTEAFF
>TRBD2|TRBV4-1|TRBJ2-1
CASSPPTSGRQFF
>TRBD1|TRBV28|TRBJ1-5
CASSLDRGLRQPQHF
>TRBD2|TRBV19|TRBJ2-2
CASSTVAGLVTGELFF
>TRBD1|TRBV6-4|TRBJ1-2
CASRQGQNYGYTF
>NA|TRBV10-3|TRBJ2-2
CAISESISGIRELFF
>NA|TRBV7-2|TRBJ1-1
CASSQGQSMNTEAFF
>TRBD1|TRBV6-1|TRBJ2-7
CASSEGQGMYEQYF
>TRBD1|TRBV18|TRBJ1-4
CASSSGQAIATNEKLFF
>TRBD2|TRBV28|TRBJ2-7
CASSFQARIPGRGAYEQYF
>NA|TRBV5-1|TRBJ2-3
CASSPWGGPADTQYF
>NA|TRBV11-3|TRBJ2-3
CASSPPGGDTQYF
>TRBD1|TRBV9|TRBJ1-2
CASSVAPDRGPNYGYTF
>TRBD1|TRBV4-2|TRBJ1-2
CASSQEDRDLVGYTF
>NA|TRBV6-6|TRBJ2-7
CASSYGSPPYEQYF
>NA|TRBV19|TRBJ2-7
CASSISGSYEQYF
>NA|TRBV9|TRBJ1-1
CASSDIRGSGTEAFF